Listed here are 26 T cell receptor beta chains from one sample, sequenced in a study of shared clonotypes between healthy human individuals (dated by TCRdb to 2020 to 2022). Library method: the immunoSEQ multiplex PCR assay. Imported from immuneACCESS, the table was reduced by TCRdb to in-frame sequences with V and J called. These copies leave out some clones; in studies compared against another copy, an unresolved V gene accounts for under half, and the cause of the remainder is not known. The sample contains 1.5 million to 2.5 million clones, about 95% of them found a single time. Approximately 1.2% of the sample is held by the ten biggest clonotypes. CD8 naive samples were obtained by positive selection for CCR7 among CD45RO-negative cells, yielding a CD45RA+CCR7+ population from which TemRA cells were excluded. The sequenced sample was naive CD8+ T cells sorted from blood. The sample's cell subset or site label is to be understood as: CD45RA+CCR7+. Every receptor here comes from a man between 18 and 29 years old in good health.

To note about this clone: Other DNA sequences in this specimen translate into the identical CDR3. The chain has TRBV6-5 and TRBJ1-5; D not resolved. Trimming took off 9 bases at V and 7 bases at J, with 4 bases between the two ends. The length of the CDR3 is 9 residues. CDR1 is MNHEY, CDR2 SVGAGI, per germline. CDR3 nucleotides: TGTGCCAGTGGACAGCCCCAGCATTTT. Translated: CASGQPQHF.

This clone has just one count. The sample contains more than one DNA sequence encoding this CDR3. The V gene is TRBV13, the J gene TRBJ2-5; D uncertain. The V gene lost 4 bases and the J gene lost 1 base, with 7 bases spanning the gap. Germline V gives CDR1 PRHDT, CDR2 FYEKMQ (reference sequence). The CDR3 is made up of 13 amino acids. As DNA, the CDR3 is TGTGCCAGCAGCTCCGGGCGCCAAGAGACCCAGTACTTC. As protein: CASSSGRQETQYF.

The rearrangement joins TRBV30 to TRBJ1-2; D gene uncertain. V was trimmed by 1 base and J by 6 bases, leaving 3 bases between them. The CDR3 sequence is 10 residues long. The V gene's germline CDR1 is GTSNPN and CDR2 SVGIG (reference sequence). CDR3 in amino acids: CAWSANGYTF. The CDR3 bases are TGTGCCTGGAGTGCAAATGGCTACACCTTC.

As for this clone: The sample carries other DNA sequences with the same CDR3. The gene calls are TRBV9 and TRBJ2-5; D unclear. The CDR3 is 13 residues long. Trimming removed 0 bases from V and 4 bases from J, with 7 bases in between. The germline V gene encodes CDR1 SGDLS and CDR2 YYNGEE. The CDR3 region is CASSVVGGETQYF. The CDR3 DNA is TGTGCCAGCAGCGTAGTTGGCGGAGAGACCCAGTACTTC. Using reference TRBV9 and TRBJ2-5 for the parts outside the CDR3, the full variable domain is DSGVTQTPKHLITATGQRVTLRCSPRSGDLSVYWYQQSLDQGLQFLIQYYNGEERAKGNILERFSAQQFPDLHSELNLSSLELGDSALYFCASSVVGGETQYFGPGTRLLVL.

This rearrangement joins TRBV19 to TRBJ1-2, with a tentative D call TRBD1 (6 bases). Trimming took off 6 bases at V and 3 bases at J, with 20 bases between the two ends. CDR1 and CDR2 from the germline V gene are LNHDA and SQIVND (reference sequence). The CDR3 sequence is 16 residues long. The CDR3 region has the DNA TGTGCCAGTAGCGAAACAGGGCCCCCTAGTCACTATGGCTACACCTTC. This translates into CASSETGPPSHYGYTF.

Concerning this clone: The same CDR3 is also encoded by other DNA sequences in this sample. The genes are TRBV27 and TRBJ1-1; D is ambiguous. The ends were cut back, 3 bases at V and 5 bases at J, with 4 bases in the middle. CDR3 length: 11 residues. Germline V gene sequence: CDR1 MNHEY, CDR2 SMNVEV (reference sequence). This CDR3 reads CASSFGTEAFF. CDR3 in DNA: TGTGCCAGCAGTTTTGGGACTGAAGCTTTCTTT.

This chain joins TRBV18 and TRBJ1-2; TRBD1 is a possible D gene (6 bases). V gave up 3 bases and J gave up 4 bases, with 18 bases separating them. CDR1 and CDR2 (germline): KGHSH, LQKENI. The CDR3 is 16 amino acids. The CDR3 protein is CASSPTPRGKIYGYTF. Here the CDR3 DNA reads TGTGCCAGCTCACCGACACCCAGGGGAAAGATCTATGGCTACACCTTC.

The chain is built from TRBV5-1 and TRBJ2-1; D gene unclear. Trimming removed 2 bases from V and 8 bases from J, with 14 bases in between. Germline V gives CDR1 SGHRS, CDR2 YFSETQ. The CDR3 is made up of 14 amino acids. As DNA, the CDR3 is TGCGCCAGCAGCTTTACCCCTCCTCCCGATGAGCAGTTCTTC. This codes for CASSFTPPPDEQFF.

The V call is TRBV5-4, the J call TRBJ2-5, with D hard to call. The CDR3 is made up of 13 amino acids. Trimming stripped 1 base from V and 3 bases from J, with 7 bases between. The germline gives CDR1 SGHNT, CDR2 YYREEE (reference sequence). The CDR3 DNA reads TGTGCCAGCAGCTTGCGGCAGAAAGAGACCCAGTACTTC. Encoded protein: CASSLRQKETQYF.

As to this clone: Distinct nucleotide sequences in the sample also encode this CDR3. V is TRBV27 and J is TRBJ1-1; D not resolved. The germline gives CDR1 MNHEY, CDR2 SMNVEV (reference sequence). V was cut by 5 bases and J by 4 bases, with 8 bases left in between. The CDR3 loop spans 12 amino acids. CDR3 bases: TGTGCCAGCAGTCCCGGACTCACTGAAGCTTTCTTT. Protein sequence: CASSPGLTEAFF.

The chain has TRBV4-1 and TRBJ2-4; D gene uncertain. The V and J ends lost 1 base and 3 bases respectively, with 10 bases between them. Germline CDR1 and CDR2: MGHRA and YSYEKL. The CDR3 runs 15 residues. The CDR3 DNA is TGCGCCAGCAGCCAAGTTGCAGCTGACAAAAACATTCAGTACTTC. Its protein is CASSQVAADKNIQYF.

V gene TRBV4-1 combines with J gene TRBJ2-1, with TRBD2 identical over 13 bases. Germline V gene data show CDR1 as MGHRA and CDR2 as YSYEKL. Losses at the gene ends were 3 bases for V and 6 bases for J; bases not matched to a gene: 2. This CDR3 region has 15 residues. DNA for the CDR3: TGCGCCAGCAGCCATACTAGCGGGGGGGCCAATGAGCAGTTCTTC. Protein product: CASSHTSGGANEQFF.

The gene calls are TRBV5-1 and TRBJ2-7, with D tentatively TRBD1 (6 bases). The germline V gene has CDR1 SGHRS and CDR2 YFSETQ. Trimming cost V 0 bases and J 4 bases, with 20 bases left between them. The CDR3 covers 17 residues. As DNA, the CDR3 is TGCGCCAGCAGCTTGGGGGATTTAAACAGGGATGGATACGAGCAGTACTTC. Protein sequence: CASSLGDLNRDGYEQYF.

CDR3 sequence reads: CSATGGLSGNTIYF. Here the CDR3 DNA reads TGCAGCGCCACAGGGGGCCTCTCTGGAAACACCATATATTTT. This rearrangement joins TRBV29-1 to TRBJ1-3; 9 nucleotides line up with TRBD1. The trim removed 7 bases at V and 0 bases at J, leaving 4 bases unmatched. Looked up from germline, CDR1 is SQVTM and CDR2 is ANQGSEA. This CDR3 region has 14 residues.

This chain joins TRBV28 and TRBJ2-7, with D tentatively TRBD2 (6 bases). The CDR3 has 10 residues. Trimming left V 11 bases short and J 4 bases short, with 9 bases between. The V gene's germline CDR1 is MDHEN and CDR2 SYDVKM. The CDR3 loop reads CAAGQYEQYF. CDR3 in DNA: TGTGCCGCGGGGCAGTACGAGCAGTACTTC.

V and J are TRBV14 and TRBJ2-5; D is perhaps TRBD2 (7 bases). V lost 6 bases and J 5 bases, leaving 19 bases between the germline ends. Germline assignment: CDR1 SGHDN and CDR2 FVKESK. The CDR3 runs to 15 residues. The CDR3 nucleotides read TGTGCCAGCAGTGGGACGGGGGGCCAAAGGGAGACCCAGTACTTC. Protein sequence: CASSGTGGQRETQYF.

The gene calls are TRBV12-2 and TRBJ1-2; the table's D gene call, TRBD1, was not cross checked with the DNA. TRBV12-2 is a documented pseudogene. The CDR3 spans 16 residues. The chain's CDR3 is CASPAYVSDRDYGYTF. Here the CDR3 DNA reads TGTGCAAGTCCCGCTTATGTATCCGACAGAGACTATGGCTACACCTTC.

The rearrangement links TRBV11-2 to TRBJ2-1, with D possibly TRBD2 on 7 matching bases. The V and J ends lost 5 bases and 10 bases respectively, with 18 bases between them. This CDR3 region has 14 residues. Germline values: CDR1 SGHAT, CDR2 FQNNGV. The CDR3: CASSIPRGGREQFF. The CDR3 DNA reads TGTGCCAGCAGCATCCCGCGCGGGGGCCGGGAGCAGTTCTTC.

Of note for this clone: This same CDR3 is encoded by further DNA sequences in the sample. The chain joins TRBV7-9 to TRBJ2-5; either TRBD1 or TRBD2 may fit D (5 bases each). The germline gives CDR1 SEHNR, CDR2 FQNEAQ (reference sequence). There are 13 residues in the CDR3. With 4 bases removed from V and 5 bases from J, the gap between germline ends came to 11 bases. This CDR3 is CASSSRGEETQYF. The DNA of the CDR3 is TGTGCCAGCAGCTCCCGAGGGGAGGAGACCCAGTACTTC.

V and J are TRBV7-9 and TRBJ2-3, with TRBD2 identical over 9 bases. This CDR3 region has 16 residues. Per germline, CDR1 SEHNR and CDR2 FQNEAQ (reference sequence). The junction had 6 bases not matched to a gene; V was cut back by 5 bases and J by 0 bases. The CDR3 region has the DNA TGTGCCAGCAGCCCGAGAAGCGGGGGGAGCACAGATACGCAGTATTTT. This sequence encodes CASSPRSGGSTDTQYF.

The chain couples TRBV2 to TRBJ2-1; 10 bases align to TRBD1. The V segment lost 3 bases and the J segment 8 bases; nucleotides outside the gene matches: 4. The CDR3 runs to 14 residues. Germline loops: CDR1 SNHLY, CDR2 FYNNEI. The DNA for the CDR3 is TGTGCCAGCAGTGATCAGGACAGGGGGGATGAGCAGTTCTTC. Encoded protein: CASSDQDRGDEQFF.

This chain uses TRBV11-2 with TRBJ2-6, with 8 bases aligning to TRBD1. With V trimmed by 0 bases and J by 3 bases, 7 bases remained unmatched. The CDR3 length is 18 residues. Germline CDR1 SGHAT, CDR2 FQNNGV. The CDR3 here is CASSLEGGQGFGANVLTF. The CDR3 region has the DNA TGTGCCAGCAGCTTAGAGGGAGGACAGGGATTTGGGGCCAACGTCCTGACTTTC.

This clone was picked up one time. The CDR3 spells CASSLDISGETQYF. CDR3 DNA sequence: TGTGCCAGCAGCTTAGACATCTCGGGAGAGACCCAGTACTTC. The rearrangement joins TRBV11-2 to TRBJ2-5; no reliable D call. CDR1 is SGHAT, CDR2 FQNNGV, per germline. The CDR3 runs 14 residues. The V end lost 0 bases, the J end lost 4 bases, and 9 bases lay between the germline ends.

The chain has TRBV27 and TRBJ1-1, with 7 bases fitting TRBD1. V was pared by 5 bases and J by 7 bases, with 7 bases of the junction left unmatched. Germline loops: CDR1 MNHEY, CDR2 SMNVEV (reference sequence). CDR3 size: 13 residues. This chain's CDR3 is CASSAGGTVEAFF. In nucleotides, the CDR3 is TGTGCCAGCAGTGCAGGAGGGACAGTTGAAGCTTTCTTT.

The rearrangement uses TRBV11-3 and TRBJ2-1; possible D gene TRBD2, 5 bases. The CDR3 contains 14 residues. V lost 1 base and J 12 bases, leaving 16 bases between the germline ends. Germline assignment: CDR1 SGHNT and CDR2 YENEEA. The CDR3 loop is CASSLAPFGEGQFF. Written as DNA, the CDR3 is TGTGCCAGCAGCTTAGCCCCATTCGGGGAAGGGCAGTTCTTC.

The CDR3 sequence is CASSGEKLFF. The CDR3 DNA reads TGCGCCAGCAGCGGAGAAAAACTGTTTTTT. The V gene is TRBV4-3, the J gene TRBJ1-4; D not resolved. V lost 5 bases and J lost 8, with 3 bases in between. The CDR3 sequence is 10 residues long. Germline CDR1 is LGHNA and CDR2 is YSLEER.